This TCR beta chain was captured by sequencing in a study of blood T cell repertoires in COVID-19. Sequencing was performed with immunoSEQ multiplex PCR; in TCRdb, only in-frame clones are kept and a portion is missing. The table shows approximately 220,000 clones, with just over 85% occurring only once. Germline V gene sequence: CDR1 SNHLY, CDR2 FYNNEI. V was shortened by 0 bases and J by 2 bases, with 12 bases between the two germline ends. The CDR3 is 16 amino acids. This receptor was identified in a man aged 50-59 years with acute or convalescent COVID-19. The sample comprised peripheral blood. The V gene is TRBV2, the J gene TRBJ2-3; the D gene is possibly TRBD1 (5 bases). DNA for the CDR3: TGTGCCAGCAGTGAAGCGTGGACACTAAACACAGATACGCAGTATTTT. Translation gives CASSEAWTLNTDTQYF.